This T cell receptor beta chain was found in a study of CD8+ T cells in alopecia areata. Overall study results and limits: Amid tofacitinib therapy, many expanded lesional clones stayed present in scalp and blood.

Regarding treatment: oral pan-JAK inhibitor, 5-10 mg twice daily. Sequencing relied on a cDNA template that was reverse transcribed from extracted RNA. Profiled with immunoSEQ multiplex PCR; TCRdb holds only in-frame clones, not every one. The table includes about 140,000 clones, roughly 82% detected once. Turning to this clone: The target antigen is unknown.

Here the sequenced sample was CD8+ T cells sorted from blood, taken at week 4, from a patient treated with tofacitinib. The clonotype was recovered from a human donor with alopecia areata.

CDR3 DNA sequence: TGCAGTACCGGGACAGGGGAGAGGACAGATACGCAGTATTTT. Amino acid sequence: CSTGTGERTDTQYF. This chain joins TRBV29-1 and TRBJ2-3, with 10 bases matching TRBD1. From germline, CDR1 is SQVTM and CDR2 ANQGSEA. The CDR3 consists of 14 residues.